These T cell receptor beta chains were read from a single sample in a study of cytomegalovirus exposure and HLA in healthy donors. Clones were read by immunoSEQ multiplex PCR, and TCRdb kept only the in-frame ones, dropping some. The sample lists 150,000 to 200,000 clones; around 78% were seen once. The specimen sequenced was PBMCs. The receptors stem from a man aged 35 to 55 in good health and CMV-seronegative. Both conserved end residues are part of each CDR3. D genes are given only for firm matches. Rows may omit the clone size; those that give it use once, few, many or a size class.

- TRBJ2-5 TRBV7-9 - TGTTCCAGCAGCTTAGAGGGGGTCTCTAGCCAAGAGACCCAGTACTTC CSSSLEGVSSQETQYF
TRBD2 TRBJ2-5 TRBV19 - TGTGCCAGGATGAGGCTAGCGGGAGTAAGTGGGAGGGAAGAGACCCAGTACTTC CARMRLAGVSGREETQYF
- TRBJ1-1 TRBV6-1 - TGTGCCAGCAGCGCTAACACAGACACTGAAGCTTTCTTT CASSANTDTEAFF
TRBD1 TRBJ2-4 TRBV6-1 - TGTGCCAGCAGTGAGGGACAGAAAGCCAAAAACATTCAGTACTTC CASSEGQKAKNIQYF
TRBD1 TRBJ2-5 TRBV7-8 - TGTGCCAGCAGCACCCCCGGGACAGGGACCGGGGAGACCCAGTACTTC CASSTPGTGTGETQYF
- TRBJ2-2 TRBV27 - TGTGCCAGCAGTTATCGCGTCACCGGGGAGCTGTTTTTT CASSYRVTGELFF
TRBD2 TRBJ2-5 TRBV11-2 - TGTGCCAGCAGGGGGCTAGCGGGAGTTGAGACCCAGTACTTC CASRGLAGVETQYF
- TRBJ1-5 TRBV27 once TGTGCCAGCAGTTCACGGGGGAGGAAGCCCCAGCATTTT CASSSRGRKPQHF
- TRBJ1-1 TRBV7-8 - TGTGCCAGCAGCTCAACAGGATTGAACACTGAAGCTTTCTTT CASSSTGLNTEAFF
- TRBJ2-6 TRBV6-5 - TGTGCCAGCAGTGCATTAGGGGCTGGGGCCAACGGCCTGACTTTC CASSALGAGANGLTF
TRBD1 TRBJ1-2 TRBV9 - TGTGCCAGCAGCGTTTTGTCAGGGGGCGAGGGTGGCTACACCTTC CASSVLSGGEGGYTF
- TRBJ2-6 TRBV4-2 few TGTGCCAGCAGCCAAGCGTTTACTGGGGCCAACGGCCTGACTTTC CASSQAFTGANGLTF
TRBD1 TRBJ1-2 TRBV5-1 - TGCGCCAGCAGGGAGCCGGGACAGAATAACTATGGCTACACCTTC CASREPGQNNYGYTF
- TRBJ2-2 TRBV11-2 - TGTGCCAGCCGATTGGGCTCCCCGAACACCGGGGAGCTGTTTTTT CASRLGSPNTGELFF
TRBD1 TRBJ1-1 TRBV7-8 - TGTGCCAGCAGCCCGGGACTCTGGGACAGGTTCAACACTGAAGCTTTCTTT CASSPGLWDRFNTEAFF
- TRBJ1-1 TRBV11-3 - TGTGCCAGCAGCCCCACAGGGCGTATCACTGAAGCTTTCTTT CASSPTGRITEAFF
- TRBJ1-1 TRBV7-9 - TGTGCCAGCAGCTTAACCGCGACAGCCTTGAACACTGAAGCTTTCTTT CASSLTATALNTEAFF
- TRBJ2-1 TRBV9 - TGTGCCAGCAGCGTACCGGGAGCCGGGGAAAATGAGCAGTTCTTC CASSVPGAGENEQFF
- TRBJ2-6 TRBV4-1 - TGCGCCAGCAGCTACAACTCTGGGGCCAACGTCCTGACTTTC CASSYNSGANVLTF
- TRBJ2-1 TRBV5-1 - TGCGCCAGCAGCTCCTACCCGGGAGCCCAGGATGAGCAGTTCTTC CASSSYPGAQDEQFF
- TRBJ1-2 TRBV7-9 - TGTGCCAGCAGCTTAGTACCCTCCGGTGGCTACACCTTC CASSLVPSGGYTF
TRBD1 TRBJ1-5 TRBV27 - TGTGCCAGCAGTTTCGGACAGGGTCGTCAGCCCCAGCATTTT CASSFGQGRQPQHF
- TRBJ2-1 TRBV27 - TGTGCCAGCAGTTTATCGCAGGGGAATGAGCAGTTCTTC CASSLSQGNEQFF
TRBD1 TRBJ1-6 TRBV28 - TGTGCCAGCTTCGGGACAGTTTTTTCACCCCTCCACTTT CASFGTVFSPLHF
TRBD2 TRBJ2-3 TRBV28 - TGTGCCAGCAGAAGGACTAGCGGGAGTGATACGCAGTATTTT CASRRTSGSDTQYF
TRBD2 TRBJ2-3 TRBV7-6 - TGTGCCAGCAGCTTAGGGGCGGGAGCGAGAGATACGCAGTATTTT CASSLGAGARDTQYF
- TRBJ1-5 TRBV28 once TGTGCCAGCCAGCCGGGACGGCGTGGCGGGAAGCCCCAGCATTTT CASQPGRRGGKPQHF
- TRBJ2-2 TRBV7-6 - TGTGCCAGCAGCCAGGCGGCGGGATGGGGCACCGGGGAGCTGTTTTTT CASSQAAGWGTGELFF
- TRBJ2-2 TRBV5-1 - TGCGCCAGCAGCCCAACCCGCGGGGTCAGGAGCGGGGAGCTGTTTTTT CASSPTRGVRSGELFF
TRBD1 TRBJ1-2 TRBV7-3 - TGTGCCAGCAGCCTCACAGGGACAGCGGGCTACACCTTC CASSLTGTAGYTF
- TRBJ2-7 TRBV7-2 few TGTGCCAGCAGTCCCGGAGTAGGCAGGGGCTACGAGCAGTACTTC CASSPGVGRGYEQYF
TRBD1 TRBJ1-2 TRBV5-1 - TGCGCCAGCTCCGGGACAGGGGATAATGGCTACACCTTC CASSGTGDNGYTF
- TRBJ2-7 TRBV11-2 few TGTGCCAGCAGCTTAGGGCCGTGGGTATTGAGGTCCTACGAGCAGTACTTC CASSLGPWVLRSYEQYF
- TRBJ1-5 TRBV2 - TGTGCCAGCAGCTTCGGGGGGAGCAATCAGCCCCAGCATTTT CASSFGGSNQPQHF
- TRBJ2-2 TRBV9 - TGTGCCAGCAGCCGGGACCGACTAGCGAACACCGGGGAGCTGTTTTTT CASSRDRLANTGELFF
- TRBJ1-1 TRBV19 - TGTGCCAGTAGTACCTCAGGGAACACTGAAGCTTTCTTT CASSTSGNTEAFF
TRBD2 TRBJ2-7 TRBV7-8 - TGTGCCAGCAGAGGGGAGACGGGAGGTTCCTCCTACGAGCAGTACTTC CASRGETGGSSYEQYF
- TRBJ2-6 TRBV4-1 - TGCGCCAGCAGCCTTACAGGGAAAACTGGGGCCAACGTCCTGACTTTC CASSLTGKTGANVLTF
- TRBJ2-3 TRBV9 - TGTGCCAGCAGCGTAGCGGTTCCCTCCCCACTAAATTTT CASSVAVPSPLNF
- TRBJ1-5 TRBV9 - TGTGCCAGCAGCGAAGGGAGTTGGATCCAGCCCCAGCATTTT CASSEGSWIQPQHF
TRBD2 TRBJ2-2 TRBV15 - TGTGCCACCAGCAGAGGGTTTGGCCGGGAGGATCGGGGCGGGGAGCTGTTTTTT CATSRGFGREDRGGELFF
TRBD2 TRBJ2-1 TRBV10-3 - TGTGCCATCAGTGATGACGGACTAGCGCAGAATGAGCAGTTCTTC CAISDDGLAQNEQFF
TRBD1 TRBJ1-2 TRBV27 - TGTGCCAGCAGCGCACAGGGGCCGCACTATGGCTACACCTTC CASSAQGPHYGYTF